This T cell receptor beta chain was obtained from a study of OX40 agonist ivuxolimab in advanced cancers. Produced via immunoSEQ multiplex PCR; TCRdb's table is partial and in-frame only. The sample yields about 74,000 clones, more than 75% seen once. V was pared by 7 bases and J by 2 bases, with 17 bases between. CDR3 length: 15 amino acids. CDR1 MNHNS and CDR2 SASEGT come from the germline V gene. V usage is TRBV6-1 and J usage is TRBJ1-2; D is possibly TRBD1 (6 bases). The sequencing used CD4+ or CD8+ T cells sorted from blood, collected in a trial of the OX40 agonist ivuxolimab. The receptor was isolated from an adult with an advanced solid tumor such as melanoma, head and neck, liver or kidney cancer. The CDR3 protein is CASTLGGAPNYGYTF. The DNA for the CDR3 is TGTGCCAGCACTCTTGGGGGGGCGCCCAACTATGGCTACACCTTC.